This entry describes one TCR beta chain. The antigen remains undetermined. The data were obtained in a study of T cells in Graves' hyperthyroidism and ophthalmopathy. Aged 18 to 65, the patients had hyperthyroidism that was newly diagnosed and had lasted under 2 months. Each diagnosis was grounded in clinical symptoms, serum thyroxine and TRAb, thyroid ultrasound, and orbital computed tomography. Any symptoms of ophthalmopathy came after the first hyperthyroidism diagnosis, from which the blood sample dates. Germline CDR1 is MDHEN and CDR2 is SYDVKM. This CDR3 is built from 13 residues. Notes on the study in general: Most clonotypes expanded in the thyroid (above 0.001) were also present in blood.

TCR beta CDR3 region amplification was performed from RNA transcripts. A first-round RT-PCR of the TCR CDR3 used the HTBI primer set. Each CDR3 protein gets one entry after TCRdb re-called the multiplex PCR reads with MiXCR. Among approximately 370,000 distinct CDR3 sequences listed, about 17% were seen once. The clonotype was recovered from a woman aged 30 to 39 with Graves' hyperthyroidism that later progressed to Graves' ophthalmopathy. V is TRBV28 and J is TRBJ2-4; D gene unclear. The J call may be faulty, since TRBJ2-1 better matches the DNA end. The specimen was blood. The DNA of the CDR3 is TGTGCCAGCAGTTTTTTAGTTGGTGCCGGTCAGTTCTTC. Translated: CASSFLVGAGQFF.